The 7 T cell receptor beta chains listed next were all sequenced from one sample in a study of T cell changes during pregnancy in multiple sclerosis. Sequencing used immunoSEQ multiplex PCR; TCRdb keeps in-frame clones, though not all of them. The table lists around 110,000 clones, roughly 89% of them singletons. The sequences come from peripheral blood, collected before pregnancy. The receptor source for this set is a female donor with multiple sclerosis, enrolled in a pregnancy study.

The chain employs TRBV7-8 and TRBJ1-2, with 9 bases identical to TRBD1. Germline V gives CDR1 SGHVS, CDR2 FQNEAQ. This CDR3 is 13 amino acids long. V gave up 4 bases and J gave up 14 bases; unmatched junction bases: 11. CDR3 nucleotide sequence: TGTGCCAGCAGCTACGGGACAGGGCGGGGAGGTACCTTC. Amino acid sequence: CASSYGTGRGGTF.

The genes are TRBV5-1 and TRBJ2-3; D ambiguous. The germline gives CDR1 SGHRS, CDR2 YFSETQ. This CDR3 region has 17 residues. The V and J ends lost 1 base and 6 bases respectively, with 21 bases between them. The CDR3 is CASSLSVERIRGDTQYF. The DNA of the CDR3 is TGCGCCAGCAGCTTGTCAGTAGAGAGGATCCGTGGGGATACGCAGTATTTT.

A single count supports this clone. The chain joins TRBV6-6 to TRBJ1-6, with 10 bases matching TRBD1. Germline CDR1 is MNHNY and CDR2 is SVGAGI (reference sequence). The CDR3 sequence is 15 residues long. The V gene end was trimmed by 5 bases and the J gene end by 10 bases; junction bases not matched to a gene: 8. The CDR3 protein is CASSPKTGGSSPLHF. The CDR3 bases are TGTGCCAGCAGTCCAAAGACAGGGGGCAGCTCACCCCTCCACTTT.

The V gene is TRBV7-9, the J gene TRBJ1-1, with 9 bases matching TRBD1. V was clipped by 2 bases and J by 5 bases; unmatched bases: 6. The CDR3 has 15 amino acids. CDR1 is SEHNR and CDR2 is FQNEAQ in the germline V gene (reference sequence). The CDR3 region is CASSLSRQGGTEAFF. The CDR3, as DNA: TGTGCCAGCAGCTTATCCCGACAGGGGGGAACTGAAGCTTTCTTT.

The chain joins TRBV28 to TRBJ1-2; perhaps TRBD1 as D (6 bases). Germline V lookup: CDR1 MDHEN, CDR2 SYDVKM. This CDR3 is built from 15 residues. The V and J ends lost 4 bases and 6 bases respectively, with 18 bases between them. The CDR3 reads CASSYGRGGAHGYTF. Here the CDR3 DNA reads TGTGCCAGCAGTTACGGAAGGGGGGGCGCACATGGCTACACCTTC.

The rearrangement links TRBV28 to TRBJ2-7; D is perhaps TRBD2 (5 bases). In germline, CDR1 is MDHEN, CDR2 SYDVKM. The V end lost 3 bases, the J end lost 1 base, and 16 bases lay between the germline ends. The CDR3 totals 16 residues. The CDR3 spells CASSFGWAGSSYEQYF. DNA of the CDR3: TGTGCCAGCAGTTTTGGTTGGGCGGGCTCGTCCTACGAGCAGTACTTC.

This clone was found once. This sequence joins TRBV28 and TRBJ2-7, with TRBD2 matching over 14 bases. CDR1 MDHEN and CDR2 SYDVKM come from the germline V gene. There are 15 residues in the CDR3. Losses at the gene ends were 5 bases for V and 2 bases for J; bases not matched to a gene: 2. The CDR3 DNA is TGTGCCAGCAGTCCGACTAGCGGGAGGGCCTACGAGCAGTACTTC. This encodes CASSPTSGRAYEQYF.